The 15 T cell receptor beta chains in this list originate from one sample, sequenced in a study of blood T cell repertoires in COVID-19. Data came from immunoSEQ multiplex PCR; TCRdb stores just in-frame clones and leaves some out. Of tens of thousands of clones in the sample, 80% to 90% were seen once. The source material was peripheral blood. The receptors originated from a human donor in a cohort sampled during active COVID-19.

The J gene is TRBJ2-1, the V gene TRBV7-2; 11 bases are a match to TRBD2. Germline trimming cut 4 bases from V and 6 bases from J; bases unmatched to any gene: 11. From germline, CDR1 is SGHTA and CDR2 FQGNSA. The CDR3 has 17 amino acids. The CDR3 loop reads CASSSQWTSGYLNEQFF. The CDR3 nucleotides are TGTGCCAGCAGCTCGCAATGGACTAGCGGGTACCTCAATGAGCAGTTCTTC.

This clone occurred once. The genes are TRBV5-1 and TRBJ2-1; 9 positions agree with TRBD2. V lost 3 bases, J lost 1 base, and 2 bases stayed unmatched. Germline CDR1 SGHRS, CDR2 YFSETQ. The CDR3 has 15 residues. CDR3 protein: CASSSTSGSYNEQFF. The CDR3 coding sequence is TGCGCCAGCAGCTCCACTAGCGGGTCCTACAATGAGCAGTTCTTC.

The chain combines TRBV21-1 with TRBJ1-4; the tabulated D call, TRBD1, remains unverified against the DNA. TRBV21-1 is a known pseudogene. The CDR3 loop spans 15 amino acids. The CDR3 spells CASSKADLGDEKLFF. CDR3 DNA sequence: TGTGCCAGCAGCAAAGCGGACCTAGGGGATGAAAAACTGTTTTTT.

The V and J genes are TRBV5-1 and TRBJ2-2; a possible D gene is TRBD2 (7 bases). Trimming stripped 5 bases from V and 1 base from J, with 12 bases between. This CDR3 comprises 15 residues. The germline V gene has CDR1 SGHRS and CDR2 YFSETQ. The chain's CDR3 is CASSSRGQNTGELFF. The CDR3 DNA sequence: TGCGCCAGCAGTTCGCGGGGGCAGAACACCGGGGAGCTGTTTTTT.

In this sample, this clone turned up once. The CDR3 DNA reads TGTGCCAGCAGCTTAGCGGTTTGGGGGACTAGCGGGAGCCTATCCTCGTACGAGCAGTACTTC. This encodes CASSLAVWGTSGSLSSYEQYF. The chain is built from TRBV7-6 and TRBJ2-7, with TRBD2 matching 14 bases. CDR1 is SGHVS, CDR2 FNYEAQ, per germline. J gave up 4 bases and V 0 bases, and 17 bases lay outside the gene matches. The CDR3 length is 21 residues.

J is TRBJ2-5 and V is TRBV5-1; 8 nucleotides line up with TRBD2. CDR1 SGHRS and CDR2 YFSETQ come from the germline V gene. The CDR3 has 16 amino acids. V gave up 1 base and J gave up 0 bases; unmatched junction bases: 5. DNA of the CDR3: TGCGCCAGCAGCTTGCGTACTAGCGGTAACCAAGAGACCCAGTACTTC. It specifies CASSLRTSGNQETQYF.

The chain employs TRBV5-1 and TRBJ2-7, with 9 positions matching TRBD1. V trimming: 0 bases; J trimming: 0 bases; junction bases outside the gene matches: 4. Germline V gives CDR1 SGHRS, CDR2 YFSETQ. The CDR3 runs 16 residues. The CDR3 sequence: CASSLAWTGASYEQYF. The CDR3 DNA is TGCGCCAGCAGCTTGGCATGGACAGGGGCCTCCTACGAGCAGTACTTC.

In this sample, this clone turned up once. The rearrangement uses TRBV2 and TRBJ2-1; 9 bases are a match to TRBD2. The CDR3 extends over 15 amino acids. Trimming removed 6 bases from V and 2 bases from J; junction bases left unmatched: 5. Germline V lookup: CDR1 SNHLY, CDR2 FYNNEI. Here the CDR3 DNA reads TGTGCCAGCAGACGGGCTAGCGGGACCTACAATGAGCAGTTCTTC. Amino acid sequence: CASRRASGTYNEQFF. Using reference TRBV2 and TRBJ2-1 for the parts outside the CDR3, the full variable domain is EPEVTQTPSHQVTQMGQEVILRCVPISNHLYFYWYRQILGQKVEFLVSFYNNEISEKSEIFDDQFSVERPDGSNFTLKIRSTKLEDSAMYFCASRRASGTYNEQFFGPGTRLTVL.

The chain employs TRBV6-5 and TRBJ1-2, with D unclear. Germline lookup yields CDR1 MNHEY and CDR2 SVGAGI. This CDR3 comprises 15 residues. The V end lost 3 bases, the J end lost 2 bases, and 13 bases lay between the germline ends. The CDR3 nucleotides read TGTGCCAGCAGTTATCTTTCCAGCAGGAACTATGGCTACACCTTC. Protein sequence: CASSYLSSRNYGYTF.

The V call is TRBV28, the J call TRBJ1-5, with D possibly TRBD1 on 5 matching bases. Per the germline V gene, CDR1 is MDHEN and CDR2 is SYDVKM. The CDR3 totals 16 residues. The V and J ends lost 5 bases and 0 bases respectively, with 14 bases between them. In DNA form, the CDR3 reads TGTGCCAGCAGTATCACAGGCCAGTATAGCAATCAGCCCCAGCATTTT. Its protein is CASSITGQYSNQPQHF.

The CDR3 reads CASSPIGPNTGELFF. The CDR3 DNA reads TGTGCCAGCAGCCCCATCGGTCCGAACACCGGGGAGCTGTTTTTT. The chain is built from TRBV14 and TRBJ2-2, with D unclear. Germline lookup yields CDR1 SGHDN and CDR2 FVKESK. Trimming removed 4 bases from V and 0 bases from J, with 9 bases in between. The CDR3 consists of 15 residues.

The gene calls are TRBV2 and TRBJ2-7, with TRBD1 matching over 8 bases. The CDR3 is made up of 13 amino acids. After removal of 8 bases from V and 7 bases from J, the junction contained 10 bases not matched to a gene. CDR1 is SNHLY, CDR2 FYNNEI, per germline. This CDR3 reads CASGGQGAGEQYF. The CDR3 region has the DNA TGTGCCAGCGGTGGGCAGGGGGCTGGTGAGCAGTACTTC.

The rearrangement joins TRBV6-5 to TRBJ2-1; 8 bases fit TRBD1. The junction had 4 bases not matched to a gene; V was cut back by 7 bases and J by 2 bases. The CDR3 totals 14 residues. Germline CDR1 and CDR2: MNHEY and SVGAGI. The CDR3, as DNA: TGTGCCAGCAACAGGGGGTTGGCCTACAATGAGCAGTTCTTC. Translated: CASNRGLAYNEQFF.

J is TRBJ2-1 and V is TRBV29-1; unclear D gene. The CDR3 length is 13 residues. Looked up from germline, CDR1 is SQVTM and CDR2 is ANQGSEA. Trimming took 7 bases from V and 4 from J, leaving 14 bases between them. CDR3 coding DNA: TGCAGCGCCACAGAAACACCTTACAATGAGCAGTTCTTC. Translation gives CSATETPYNEQFF.

V is TRBV27 and J is TRBJ2-3, with D possibly matching TRBD1 (5 bases). The CDR3 loop spans 14 amino acids. Germline-derived CDR1 and CDR2 are MNHEY and SMNVEV (reference sequence). V lost 0 bases to trimming and J lost 2 bases, with 6 bases between them. CDR3 nucleotide sequence: TGTGCCAGCAGTTTATCGGGGCTCACAGATACGCAGTATTTT. The encoded protein is CASSLSGLTDTQYF.